This entry lists 17 T cell receptor beta chains sequenced from one sample in a study of OX40 agonist ivuxolimab in advanced cancers. Assay: immunoSEQ multiplex PCR; the TCRdb copy retains only in-frame clones and omits some. The table has fewer than 90,000 clones, about 87% seen once. The specimen was CD4+ or CD8+ T cells sorted from blood, collected in a trial of the OX40 agonist ivuxolimab. These receptors were taken from an adult with an advanced solid tumor such as melanoma, head and neck, liver or kidney cancer.

The chain employs TRBV27 and TRBJ2-1, with 7 positions matching TRBD2. Germline CDR1 reads MNHEY; CDR2 reads SMNVEV (reference sequence). The CDR3 extends over 14 amino acids. Germline trimming cut 4 bases from V and 4 bases from J; bases unmatched to any gene: 4. The CDR3 is CASSSPGGYNEQFF. The CDR3 nucleotides are TGTGCCAGCAGTTCCCCGGGGGGATACAATGAGCAGTTCTTC.

This clone turned up a few times. The chain has TRBV18 and TRBJ2-7; possible D gene TRBD1, 6 bases. The germline V gene has CDR1 KGHSH and CDR2 LQKENI. This CDR3 spans 13 amino acids. The germline V and J ends were trimmed by 8 bases and 5 bases, with 16 bases remaining between them. The CDR3 region is CASGGLGLDEQYF. CDR3 nucleotide sequence: TGTGCCAGCGGGGGCTTGGGGTTGGACGAGCAGTACTTC.

This chain joins TRBV5-4 and TRBJ2-1; 10 positions match TRBD2. Trimming at V came to 4 bases and at J to 0 bases, leaving 10 bases not matched to a gene. Germline lookup yields CDR1 SGHNT and CDR2 YYREEE (reference sequence). This CDR3 is built from 18 residues. CDR3 sequence reads: CASSGPSGGHSSYNEQFF. DNA of the CDR3: TGTGCCAGCAGCGGTCCTAGCGGGGGCCACAGCTCCTACAATGAGCAGTTCTTC.

The chain links TRBV6-1 to TRBJ2-2; D uncertain. Trimming cost V 2 bases and J 8 bases, with 6 bases left between them. CDR3 length equals 12 residues. Looked up from germline, CDR1 is MNHNS and CDR2 is SASEGT. Here the CDR3 DNA reads TGTGCCAGCAGTGAACTTATGGGGGAGCTGTTTTTT. Translating it yields CASSELMGELFF.

This clone was detected only once. V is TRBV5-1 and J is TRBJ2-3, with a possible D match to TRBD1 (7 bases). This CDR3 has 16 residues. Trimming pared 3 bases from V and 0 bases from J, leaving 14 bases between. Germline lookup yields CDR1 SGHRS and CDR2 YFSETQ. The CDR3 bases are TGCGCCAGCAGCTCAGCCTCAGGGGGGAGCACAGATACGCAGTATTTT. Translating gives CASSSASGGSTDTQYF.

The V gene is TRBV7-3, the J gene TRBJ2-3, with D perhaps TRBD2 (5 bases). This CDR3 comprises 13 residues. The V end was cut by 3 bases, the J end by 4 bases, with 8 bases between. CDR1 is SGHTA, CDR2 FQGTGA, per germline. This CDR3 is CASSFKGADTQYF. CDR3 coding DNA: TGTGCCAGCAGCTTTAAGGGAGCAGATACGCAGTATTTT.

V is TRBV5-6 and J is TRBJ1-3; TRBD1 matches at 8 bases. The CDR3 has 16 amino acids. Germline V gene lookup returns CDR1 SGHDT and CDR2 YYEEEE. V was pared by 2 bases and J by 4 bases, with 8 bases of the junction left unmatched. CDR3 bases: TGTGCCAGCAGCTTTGACAGGGGATCTCTCGGAAACACCATATATTTT. It codes for CASSFDRGSLGNTIYF.

The chain combines TRBV11-2 with TRBJ2-2, with D unresolved. Trimming shortened V by 0 bases and J by 7 bases, and 3 bases separated the two germline ends. CDR3 length: 12 residues. Germline CDR1 reads SGHAT; CDR2 reads FQNNGV. The CDR3 region has the DNA TGTGCCAGCAGCTTAGATATCGGGGAGCTGTTTTTT. It specifies CASSLDIGELFF.

The V and J genes are TRBV7-7 and TRBJ2-5; the D is unclear. Germline V gene lookup returns CDR1 SSHAT and CDR2 FNYEAQ (reference sequence). The CDR3 sequence is 15 residues long. With 5 bases removed from V and 3 bases from J, the gap between germline ends came to 16 bases. CDR3 sequence reads: CASSLLGSPEETQYF. In DNA, the CDR3 is TGTGCCAGCAGCCTCCTGGGCAGTCCCGAAGAGACCCAGTACTTC. Together with reference TRBV7-7 and TRBJ2-5, the CDR3 gives the full variable domain: GAGVSQSPRYKVTKRGQDVTLRCDPISSHATLYWYQQALGQGPEFLTYFNYEAQPDKSGLPSDRFSAERPEGSISTLTIQRTEQRDSAMYRCASSLLGSPEETQYFGPGTRLLVL.

The rearrangement links TRBV6-6 to TRBJ2-7, with 8 bases lining up with TRBD1. V dropped 6 bases and J dropped 4; count of bases not matched to a gene: 11. Germline-derived CDR1 and CDR2 are MNHNY and SVGAGI (reference sequence). CDR3 length equals 15 residues. CDR3 sequence: CASRNAGQGAYEQYV. CDR3 in DNA: TGTGCCAGCAGAAACGCCGGACAGGGAGCTTACGAGCAGTACGTC.

Notes on this clone: The CDR3 ends on some other residue instead of the conserved phenylalanine or tryptophan, so this is likely a read error. The CDR3 spells CASSLEGYYGYTL. CDR3 bases: TGTGCCAGCAGCTTAGAAGGGTACTATGGCTACACCCTC. The chain is built from TRBV7-9 and TRBJ1-2; D is undetermined. Looked up from germline, CDR1 is SEHNR and CDR2 is FQNEAQ (reference sequence). V lost 1 base to trimming and J lost 3 bases, with 6 bases between them. This CDR3 has 13 amino acids.

This chain joins TRBV7-9 and TRBJ1-3, with D possibly being TRBD1 (6 bases). The CDR3 loop spans 14 amino acids. The ends were cut back, 3 bases at V and 2 bases at J, with 8 bases in the middle. CDR1 is SEHNR and CDR2 is FQNEAQ in the germline V gene (reference sequence). CDR3 protein: CASSFRGAGNTIYF. CDR3 coding DNA: TGTGCCAGCAGCTTCAGGGGAGCTGGAAACACCATATATTTT.

The V gene is TRBV18, the J gene TRBJ2-1; the match to TRBD2 covers 16 bases. Germline CDR1 is KGHSH and CDR2 is LQKENI. V was pared by 0 bases and J by 4 bases, with 3 bases of the junction left unmatched. The CDR3 has 18 residues. This chain's CDR3 is CASSPPGLAGGQYNEQFF. As DNA, the CDR3 is TGTGCCAGCTCACCACCGGGACTAGCGGGGGGGCAATACAATGAGCAGTTCTTC. Filled out from reference TRBV18 and TRBJ2-1, the complete variable domain reads NAGVMQNPRHLVRRRGQEARLRCSPMKGHSHVYWYRQLPEEGLKFMVYLQKENIIDESGMPKERFSAEFPKEGPSILRIQQVVRGDSAAYFCASSPPGLAGGQYNEQFFGPGTRLTVL.

The CDR3 coding sequence is TGTGCCAGCAGTGTGGAGACGCGGGAATCTGGAAACACCATATATTTT. It translates to CASSVETRESGNTIYF. The chain uses TRBV2 and TRBJ1-3; D unclear. Germline CDR1 and CDR2: SNHLY and FYNNEI. The ends were cut back, 4 bases at V and 1 base at J, with 14 bases in the middle. The CDR3 has 16 amino acids.

The chain carries TRBV28 and TRBJ1-2; possibly TRBD1 for D (5 bases). The V and J ends lost 4 bases and 3 bases respectively, with 15 bases between them. Germline CDR1 and CDR2: MDHEN and SYDVKM. This CDR3 is 15 amino acids long. CDR3 sequence: CASSSGGLDDYGYTF. In DNA form, the CDR3 reads TGTGCCAGCAGTTCTGGGGGGTTAGACGACTATGGCTACACCTTC.

The chain is built from TRBV6-4 and TRBJ1-6; D gene unclear. Between the trimmed V and J ends, which lost 3 bases and 9 bases, there was a span of 9 bases. CDR1 MRHNA and CDR2 SNTAGT come from the germline V gene. CDR3 size: 13 residues. The CDR3 sequence is CASSETEGSPLHF. The CDR3 coding sequence is TGTGCCAGCAGTGAAACAGAGGGTTCACCCCTCCACTTT.

The chain links TRBV7-8 to TRBJ1-2; TRBD1 matches 7 bases. CDR3 length: 14 amino acids. Germline V gene data show CDR1 as SGHVS and CDR2 as FQNEAQ. Trimming at V came to 5 bases and at J to 4 bases, leaving 7 bases not matched to a gene. CDR3 in DNA: TGTGCCAGCAGCCTCCGGGACAGTATCTATGGCTACACCTTC. Its translation: CASSLRDSIYGYTF.